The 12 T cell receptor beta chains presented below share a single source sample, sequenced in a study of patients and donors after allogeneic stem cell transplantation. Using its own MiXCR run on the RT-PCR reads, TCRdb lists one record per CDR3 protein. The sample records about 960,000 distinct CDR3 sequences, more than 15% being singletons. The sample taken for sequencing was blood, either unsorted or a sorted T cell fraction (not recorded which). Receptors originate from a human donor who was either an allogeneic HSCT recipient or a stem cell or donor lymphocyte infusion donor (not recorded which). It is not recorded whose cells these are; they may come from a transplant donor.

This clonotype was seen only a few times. CDR3 region: CASSPDREGYNQPQHF. DNA for the CDR3: TGTGCCAGCAGCCCCGACAGGGAAGGGTACAATCAGCCCCAGCATTTT. This sequence joins TRBV5-5 and TRBJ1-5, with 7 positions matching TRBD1. Per the germline V gene, CDR1 is SGHKS and CDR2 is YYEKEE (reference sequence). Trimming removed 4 bases from V and 3 bases from J; junction bases left unmatched: 10. The CDR3 spans 16 residues.

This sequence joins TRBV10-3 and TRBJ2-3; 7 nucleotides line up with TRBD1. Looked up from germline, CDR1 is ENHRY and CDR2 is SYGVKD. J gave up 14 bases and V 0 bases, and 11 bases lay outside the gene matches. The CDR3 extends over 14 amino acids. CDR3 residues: CAISESRGQYEVYF. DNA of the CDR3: TGTGCCATCAGTGAGTCTAGGGGGCAATACGAGGTGTATTTT.

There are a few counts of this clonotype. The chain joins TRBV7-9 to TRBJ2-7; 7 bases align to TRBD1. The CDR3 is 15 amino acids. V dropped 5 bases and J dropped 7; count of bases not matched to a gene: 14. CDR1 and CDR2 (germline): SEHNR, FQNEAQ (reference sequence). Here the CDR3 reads CASSRLGQRPWEQYF. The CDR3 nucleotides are TGTGCCAGCAGCCGGCTGGGACAGCGTCCCTGGGAGCAGTACTTC.

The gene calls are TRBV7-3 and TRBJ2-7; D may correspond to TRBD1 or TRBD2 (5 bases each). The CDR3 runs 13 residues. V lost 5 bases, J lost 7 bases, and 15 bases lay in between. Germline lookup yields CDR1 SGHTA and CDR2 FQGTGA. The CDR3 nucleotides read TGTGCCAGCAGCGACCTTGTAGGGACGGAGCAGTACTTC. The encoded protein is CASSDLVGTEQYF.

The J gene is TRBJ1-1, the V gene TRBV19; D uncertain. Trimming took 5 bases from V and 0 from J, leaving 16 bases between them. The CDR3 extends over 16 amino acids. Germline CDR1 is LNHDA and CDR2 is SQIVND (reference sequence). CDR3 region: CASSPEREVMNTEAFF. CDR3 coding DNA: TGTGCCAGTAGTCCTGAGAGGGAAGTCATGAACACTGAAGCTTTCTTT.

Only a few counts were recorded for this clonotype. In DNA, the CDR3 is TGCGCCAGCAGCTTGGCACAGAATTCTCTTCCCGGGACCGGGGAGCTGTTTTTT. The encoded protein is CASSLAQNSLPGTGELFF. J is TRBJ2-2 and V is TRBV5-1; no clear D. Looked up from germline, CDR1 is SGHRS and CDR2 is YFSETQ. V lost 0 bases and J lost 5, with 20 bases in between. CDR3 length: 18 residues.

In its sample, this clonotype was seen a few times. CDR3 sequence (DNA): TGTGCCAGCAGTCGGCCTAGCGGGGTTGGGGAGACCCAGTACTTC. The encoded protein is CASSRPSGVGETQYF. The chain couples TRBV25-1 to TRBJ2-5, with 9 nucleotides matching TRBD2. After removal of 5 bases from V and 5 bases from J, the junction contained 9 bases not matched to a gene. This CDR3 is built from 15 residues. Germline CDR1 is MGHDK and CDR2 is SYGVNS.

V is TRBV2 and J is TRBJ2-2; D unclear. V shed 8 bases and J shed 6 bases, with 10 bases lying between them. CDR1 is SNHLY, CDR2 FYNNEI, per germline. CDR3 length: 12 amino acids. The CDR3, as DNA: TGTGCCAGCTCCGAGGATTCCGGGGAGCTGTTTTTT. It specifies CASSEDSGELFF.

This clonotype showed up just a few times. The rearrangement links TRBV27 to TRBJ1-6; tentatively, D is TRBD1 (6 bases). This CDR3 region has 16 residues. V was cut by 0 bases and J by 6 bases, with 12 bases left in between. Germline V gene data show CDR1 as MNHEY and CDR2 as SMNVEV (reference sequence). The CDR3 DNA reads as TGTGCCAGCAGTTTATCATCCGGGACACCTAATTCACCCCTCCACTTT. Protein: CASSLSSGTPNSPLHF.

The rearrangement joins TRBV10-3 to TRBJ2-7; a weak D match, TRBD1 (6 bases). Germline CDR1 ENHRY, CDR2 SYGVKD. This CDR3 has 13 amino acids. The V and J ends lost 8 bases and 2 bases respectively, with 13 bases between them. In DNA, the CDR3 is TGTGCCATCGGCGGACAGAACCCCTACGAGCAGTACTTC. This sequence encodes CAIGGQNPYEQYF.

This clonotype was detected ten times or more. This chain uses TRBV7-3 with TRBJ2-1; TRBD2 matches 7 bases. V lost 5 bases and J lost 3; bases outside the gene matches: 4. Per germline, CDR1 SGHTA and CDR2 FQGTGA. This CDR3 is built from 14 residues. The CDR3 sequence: CASSRTSGYNEQFF. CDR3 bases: TGTGCCAGCAGCCGGACTAGTGGCTACAATGAGCAGTTCTTC.

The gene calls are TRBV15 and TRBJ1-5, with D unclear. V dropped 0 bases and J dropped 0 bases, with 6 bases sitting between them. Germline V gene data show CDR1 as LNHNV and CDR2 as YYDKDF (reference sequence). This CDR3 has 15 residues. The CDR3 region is CATSREANSNQPQHF. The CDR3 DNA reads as TGTGCCACCAGCAGAGAAGCGAATAGCAATCAGCCCCAGCATTTT.